One and the same sample provided the 19 T cell receptor beta chains below, sequenced in a study of cytomegalovirus exposure and HLA in healthy donors. Produced via immunoSEQ multiplex PCR; TCRdb's table is partial and in-frame only. This table has a few hundred thousand clones, 70% to 90% appearing once. Sequenced: PBMCs. These receptors were obtained from a woman younger than 35 in good health and CMV-seronegative.

The V call is TRBV6-5, the J call TRBJ1-1, with D maybe TRBD1 (6 bases). From germline, CDR1 is MNHEY and CDR2 SVGAGI. The V end was cut by 2 bases, the J end by 1 base, with 11 bases between. The CDR3 is 15 residues long. The CDR3 coding sequence is TGTGCCAGCAGTTACCATCTGGGACAGAACACTGAAGCTTTCTTT. Its protein is CASSYHLGQNTEAFF.

The V and J genes are TRBV7-8 and TRBJ1-5; D may be TRBD1 (5 bases). Germline CDR1 reads SGHVS; CDR2 reads FQNEAQ. The CDR3 is 15 residues long. V was trimmed by 4 bases and J by 5 bases, leaving 15 bases between them. The CDR3 is CASSSDILADQPQHF. For the CDR3, the DNA is TGTGCCAGCAGCTCGGACATATTAGCTGATCAGCCCCAGCATTTT.

This clone was found once. The rearrangement uses TRBV15 and TRBJ1-1; unclear D gene. Germline values: CDR1 LNHNV, CDR2 YYDKDF (reference sequence). Trimming took 2 bases from V and 3 from J, leaving 16 bases between them. The CDR3 is made up of 16 amino acids. CDR3 region: CATSRPGEGRDTEAFF. The CDR3 DNA sequence: TGTGCCACCAGCAGACCCGGGGAGGGTAGGGACACTGAAGCTTTCTTT.

This clone was seen a single time. The chain couples TRBV7-2 to TRBJ1-2; 8 bases are a match to TRBD1. The junction had 8 bases not matched to a gene; V was cut back by 6 bases and J by 8 bases. The CDR3 loop spans 13 amino acids. Germline lookup yields CDR1 SGHTA and CDR2 FQGNSA. The CDR3, as DNA: TGTGCCAGCAGGAAGGTCACAGGGGGAGGCTACACCTTC. Protein: CASRKVTGGGYTF.

This clone has just one count. V gene TRBV7-8 combines with J gene TRBJ2-4; D may be TRBD2 (5 bases). Between the trimmed V and J ends, which lost 5 bases and 6 bases, there was a span of 20 bases. The CDR3 loop spans 16 amino acids. CDR1 is SGHVS, CDR2 FQNEAQ, per germline. CDR3 DNA sequence: TGTGCCAGCAGCACCCTAAGCGGAGCGCCACGAAACATTCAGTACTTC. Its protein product is CASSTLSGAPRNIQYF.

This clone was seen a few times. V and J are TRBV28 and TRBJ1-2, with TRBD1 matching over 9 bases. The V and J ends lost 6 bases and 4 bases, in that order; junction bases with no gene match: 3. Germline values: CDR1 MDHEN, CDR2 SYDVKM. The CDR3 runs to 13 residues. The CDR3 sequence: CASSRDRVYGYTF. The CDR3 bases are TGTGCCAGCAGCCGGGACAGGGTCTATGGCTACACCTTC.

The genes are TRBV18 and TRBJ2-7; D is possibly TRBD2 (6 bases). From germline, CDR1 is KGHSH and CDR2 LQKENI. Trimming removed 2 bases from V and 11 bases from J, with 19 bases in between. There are 14 residues in the CDR3. CDR3 in amino acids: CASSPGAGSGVEYF. For the CDR3, the DNA is TGTGCCAGCTCACCAGGGGCCGGGAGCGGAGTGGAGTACTTC.

The chain couples TRBV5-6 to TRBJ2-1; weak D call: TRBD2 (6 bases). Germline V CDR1 and CDR2: SGHDT, YYEEEE. Trimming took 3 bases from V and 0 from J, leaving 19 bases between them. The CDR3 contains 18 residues. In DNA, the CDR3 is TGTGCCAGCAGCTCGGCGGTAGCGGAGGGGAGCTCCTACAATGAGCAGTTCTTC. Encoded protein: CASSSAVAEGSSYNEQFF. The variable domain in full, completed from reference TRBV5-6 and TRBJ2-1, reads DAGVTQSPTHLIKTRGQQVTLRCSPKSGHDTVSWYQQALGQGPQFIFQYYEEEERQRGNFPDRFSGHQFPNYSSELNVNALLLGDSALYLCASSSAVAEGSSYNEQFFGPGTRLTVL.

This clone was counted between two and nine times. The rearrangement links TRBV5-4 to TRBJ1-2; D gene ambiguous. The CDR3 loop spans 13 amino acids. V lost 1 base and J lost 7, with 11 bases in between. CDR1 and CDR2 from the germline V gene are SGHNT and YYREEE (reference sequence). In DNA, the CDR3 is TGTGCCAGCAGCTTGCCGGGAATAGGTGGCTACACCTTC. Protein sequence: CASSLPGIGGYTF.

V gene TRBV5-6 combines with J gene TRBJ1-2; D is unresolved. Germline assignment: CDR1 SGHDT and CDR2 YYEEEE. V lost 1 base to trimming and J lost 12 bases, with 10 bases between them. The CDR3 length is 11 residues. The CDR3 sequence: CASSLQQIHTF. DNA of the CDR3: TGTGCCAGCAGCTTGCAACAGATCCACACCTTC.

The CDR3 bases are TGCGCCAGCAGCCAACCTGGGACAGAACAAGAGACCCAGTACTTC. Its protein is CASSQPGTEQETQYF. This chain uses TRBV4-3 with TRBJ2-5; 7 nucleotides match TRBD1. Trimming removed 2 bases from V and 2 bases from J; junction bases left unmatched: 5. The CDR3 runs 15 residues. The germline gives CDR1 LGHNA, CDR2 YSLEER.

V is TRBV18 and J is TRBJ2-7; the match to TRBD1 covers 9 bases. The CDR3 loop spans 14 amino acids. V shed 5 bases and J 6 bases; nucleotides not matched to a gene: 8. Germline V gene sequence: CDR1 KGHSH, CDR2 LQKENI. CDR3 DNA sequence: TGTGCCAGCTCAATCCGGGACAGGGAATCCGAGCAGTACTTC. It encodes CASSIRDRESEQYF.

This chain links TRBV2 with TRBJ1-1; a weak D match, TRBD1 (5 bases). Germline V gives CDR1 SNHLY, CDR2 FYNNEI. This CDR3 contains 13 residues. With 5 bases removed from V and 1 base from J, the gap between germline ends came to 8 bases. CDR3 sequence (DNA): TGTGCCAGCAGTTGGGGCGCGAACACTGAAGCTTTCTTT. Its translation is CASSWGANTEAFF.

The genes are TRBV29-1 and TRBJ1-1; possible D gene TRBD1, 5 bases. Trimming removed 5 bases from V and 0 bases from J, with 13 bases in between. The CDR3 covers 14 residues. Germline CDR1 is SQVTM and CDR2 is ANQGSEA. The CDR3 DNA reads TGCAGCGTTTCAAGTTGGGGGGTGAACACTGAAGCTTTCTTT. It codes for CSVSSWGVNTEAFF.

The chain has TRBV6-1 and TRBJ1-2; the D gene is possibly TRBD1 (5 bases). The CDR3 length is 14 residues. The V and J ends lost 0 bases and 5 bases respectively, with 10 bases between them. In germline, CDR1 is MNHNS, CDR2 SASEGT. CDR3 coding DNA: TGTGCCAGCAGTGAAGCGCACCAGGGATATGGCTACACCTTC. This sequence encodes CASSEAHQGYGYTF.

This clone was seen only a few times. This chain uses TRBV7-2 with TRBJ1-1; the D gene is possibly TRBD1 (5 bases). Germline values: CDR1 SGHTA, CDR2 FQGNSA. CDR3 length equals 13 residues. V lost 6 bases, J lost 8 bases, and 16 bases lay in between. CDR3 DNA sequence: TGTGCCAGCAGTGCCGCGGGGGGGAGAGAAGCTTTCTTT. This codes for CASSAAGGREAFF.

This clone was counted once. This chain links TRBV11-3 with TRBJ2-1; D might be TRBD2 (6 bases). The germline V gene has CDR1 SGHNT and CDR2 YENEEA. V lost 4 bases, J lost 0 bases, and 16 bases lay in between. This CDR3 is 17 amino acids long. CDR3 amino acids: CASSYRAGGSSYNEQFF. CDR3 DNA sequence: TGTGCCAGCAGCTATCGAGCCGGGGGAAGCTCCTACAATGAGCAGTTCTTC.

The V and J genes are TRBV5-1 and TRBJ2-3, with D tentatively TRBD2 (5 bases). This CDR3 has 17 amino acids. Germline assignment: CDR1 SGHRS and CDR2 YFSETQ. Trimming took off 3 bases at V and 2 bases at J, with 19 bases between the two ends. The CDR3 sequence: CASSSDVAGLVTDTQYF. In DNA, the CDR3 is TGCGCCAGCAGCTCGGACGTCGCAGGACTCGTCACAGATACGCAGTATTTT.

This clone has just one count. V gene TRBV4-1 combines with J gene TRBJ2-7; 16 bases fit TRBD2. CDR3 length: 18 residues. Trimming took 2 bases from V and 0 from J; bases not matched to a gene: 4. CDR1 and CDR2 (germline): MGHRA, YSYEKL. The CDR3 here is CASSQPGLAGGISYEQYF. DNA of the CDR3: TGCGCCAGCAGCCAACCGGGACTAGCGGGGGGGATCTCCTACGAGCAGTACTTC.